This TCR beta chain was sequenced for a study of cytomegalovirus exposure and HLA in healthy donors listed by TCRdb under 2017. With regard to the full study: An earlier analysis of approximately 640 of the donors reported more than 250 Gb of sequence data and some 100 million unique TCR beta sequences from approximately 180 million T cells. Of the roughly 400 genotyped donors, around 81% fell in the genetic ancestry cluster associated with self-reported Caucasian donors. In a later genetic analysis, genome-wide SNP genotypes for about 65% of the roughly 670 donors were used, and that subset was treated as a discovery cohort. Typing coverage varied by locus: roughly 629-640 donors for A, B, C, DRB1 and DQB1; roughly 500 for DQA1; 606 for DPA1; around 450 for DPB1. The aim of the study was to test whether cataloging public T cell receptors could identify signatures of past pathogen exposure. Among around 400 genotyped donors of the cohort, an average of roughly 230,000 unique TCR beta nucleotide sequences was sequenced per donor, of which approximately 19% were non-productive. The later analysis used no new phenotypic data to find candidate immune exposures, relying instead on TCR beta sequences and their occurrence across donors. An early release covering 500 to 750 HLA-typed donors comprised approximately 300 gigabases of sequencing data and around 85 million unique TCR sequences. A later analysis re-analyzed previously published TCR beta repertoires from 650 to 800 donors and added high-resolution HLA genotyping to study TCR occurrence patterns. To predict cytomegalovirus infection status, the study combined high-throughput TCR immunosequencing, statistical association of individual TCRs with disease status, and machine learning. To decide whether each TCR beta V gene segment behaved as functional or pseudogenic, an earlier analysis of over 500 of the donors relied on high-throughput TCR beta sequencing. Class I and class II HLA loci were covered by the typing at four-digit resolution. The T cell repertoires of around 730 subjects were profiled by immunosequencing and related to cytomegalovirus serostatus. Donor age, sex, ethnicity and CMV serostatus were compiled alongside the repertoire data. Along with the roughly 670-subject first cohort, a separate validation cohort of about 110 different subjects was used. All discovery cohort repertoires had been generated using a single sequencing platform. About five DR-DQ haplotypes were handled as single units for association and clustering because linkage in the cohort was strong.

In total, approximately 690 healthy bone marrow donors made up the cohort. At the time of sampling, all cohort members were nominally healthy, though unrecorded immune exposures were likely present. The donor tested CMV seronegative and was one of the 352 seronegative cohort members. Each donor provided a peripheral blood sample, and peripheral blood mononuclear cells were used for TCR beta sequencing. The Qiagen DNeasy Blood Extraction Kit was used to extract genomic DNA from the blood cell samples. Turning to this clone: Its antigen remains undetermined. No per-base quality is available; no much larger clone lies one base away.

To prepare the library, the immunoSEQ multiplex PCR assay was applied. The multiplex PCR relied on a mix of 60 forward primers for TCR Vbeta segments and 13 reverse primers for TCR Jbeta segments. A multiplex PCR assay on genomic DNA amplified the CDR3 region of rearranged TCR beta genes. Amplified TCR beta libraries were sequenced as 87-base-pair reads on the Illumina HiSeq System. Regarding the original processing steps: Across the 700 or so repertoires, a later analysis counted approximately 83 million unique TCR beta chains, roughly 11 million of which were shared by at least two donors. A nearest-neighbor algorithm error-corrected the raw reads and collapsed the reads into unique sequences, merging closely related sequences to remove PCR and sequencing errors. V, D and J gene segments were assigned by aligning CDR3 sequences to IMGT reference sequences. For a sequence to be retained, a match of at least six nucleotides was required to both a V gene segment and a J gene segment. Rearrangements were called productive when the CDR3 lacked stop codons and stayed in frame with V and J; all others were non-productive. Following IMGT convention, CDR3 was defined as the stretch from the second conserved V-encoded cysteine up to the conserved J-encoded phenylalanine. The earlier analysis of some 550 of the donors excluded any sequence lacking an unambiguous match to a single V gene segment. In an earlier analysis of about 590 of the donors, a V segment was called functional when productive rearrangements were above 56.7%, and segregating when the standard deviation between donors exceeded 5%. A statistical classification framework was developed to diagnose cytomegalovirus status using the catalog of TCR beta chain sequences. In a later analysis, TCR nucleotide sequences were compared against IMGT/GENE-DB human TR gene sequences so that V and J genes could be assigned. In a later analysis, CDR3 sequences and most-parsimonious VDJ recombination scenarios were assigned using the TCRdist pipeline. A later analysis defined each TCR beta chain by its CDR3 amino acid sequence plus V-gene family, and excluded reads lacking a unique V-gene family. As a way to deal with suspected cross-contamination and a sequencing artifact, a later analysis dropped 450 to 700 nucleotide sequences that were highly shared and had low generation probability. A later analysis calculated a clonal expansion index for each public chain from normalized within-repertoire ranks of inferred template counts. Generation probabilities in a later analysis came from a VDJ recombination model fitted to out-of-frame rearrangements, and those results were checked against IGoR. A later analysis scored TCR-TCR, TCR-HLA and TCR-CMV co-occurrence with hypergeometric tests, applying a repertoire-size bias correction to TCR pairs. False discovery rates were estimated in a later analysis by permuting HLA or CMV assignments 20 times. In a later analysis, co-occurring TCRs were grouped using DBSCAN, and TCRdist sequence similarity was added for clustering within HLA-allele-positive subsets. Co-occurrence clustering excluded repertoires with fewer than 30,000 or more than 120,000 public chains, plus five with anomalous nucleotide sharing. Here the immuneACCESS table is served through TCRdb, limited to in-frame sequences with V and J called. Missing clones are a known gap in these copies; in checked studies unresolved V genes cover under half, and the rest lacks a known reason. V and J calls plus clone size are reproduced from that table; the DNA served to infer D and trimming. In this sample the table shows under 250,000 clones, approximately 85% of which occur a single time. In total, the top ten clones hold under 3% of the sample.

From the cysteine up to the phenylalanine, the CDR3 has a length of 15 residues. Only the CDR3 DNA stays, 45 bases, in frame from base 1. The junction carries 12 bases between V and J, which are trimmed by 1 base and 2 bases respectively. The germline V gene sets CDR1 to SGHDT and CDR2 to YYEEEE. Broader findings and caveats from the paper: In a later genetic analysis, a missense DCLRE1C variant was associated with V-gene and J-gene trimming of TCR beta chains, and the association was replicated in an independent cohort. About 17 rarely observed V segments, including chromosome 9 orphons, were excluded from the earlier analysis of a few hundred of the donors because counts were too low. A group of highly shared sequence variants was considered likely to be a technical artifact of the sequencing pipeline. A further reported finding was that TCR beta sequences accurately predicted the HLA-A and HLA-B alleles for most subjects in the first cohort. Presence/absence analyses assumed roughly uniform sequencing depth across donors, an assumption that may not hold. Several of the top co-occurrence clusters appeared to be linked to parvovirus B19, influenza, CMV and Epstein-Barr virus, according to a later analysis. Linkage disequilibrium might explain the correlated functional status among segregating V segments, but an unknown experimental factor could not be excluded. This cohort had only TCR beta chains sequenced, and the lack of alpha or paired-chain data limited which features could be detected. Because HLA typing was unavailable for some donors at each locus, only the typed subset was used in association tests. A few of the identified cytomegalovirus-associated TCR beta chains were confirmed in vitro to be specific for cytomegalovirus antigens. The 87-base-pair reads could not distinguish some IMGT-functional V segments, including TRBV6-2 and TRBV6-3, so those segments were excluded. The study gave a list of more than 150 TCR beta chains associated with cytomegalovirus. Broadly in line with IMGT annotations, most TCR beta V segments showed up in productive rearrangements about 90% or about 30% of the time in an earlier analysis of several hundred of the donors. In a later analysis, HLA-associated TCR beta chains showed more clonal expansion and lower generation probabilities than non-associated chains that were equally common. According to a later genetic analysis, donors in an Asian-associated ancestry cluster had fewer N-insertions in productive TCRs than the approximately 670-donor mean. Cytomegalovirus status was reported to be diagnosed by the classifier with high specificity and sensitivity in both the original and validation cohorts. For the cohort, immune exposure information was limited to CMV serostatus. Specific HLA alleles were associated with 15,000 to 20,000 TCR beta sequences at a false discovery rate of 0.05 in a later analysis. When HLA alleles, especially DR and DQ, strongly co-occurred, attributing TCR associations to individual alleles was difficult. A later analysis found that TCR association rates varied across HLA loci, with DRB1 alleles showing the most associated TCRs and HLA-C alleles the fewest. Most TCR sequences were seen in very few donors, while some public TCRs were found in many individuals. A later analysis found that most CMV-associated TCR beta chains appeared HLA-restricted, with HLA associations seemingly driven largely by CMV exposure. According to the authors, the approach could potentially be generalized to other disease states and immunological phenotypes.

The sample taken for sequencing was PBMCs. The sequence derives from a woman in her forties or fifties in good health and CMV-seronegative. The rearranged segments are TRBV5-6 and TRBJ1-1; no D gene is confidently identified. This receptor carries the CDR3 CASSLINGDNTEAFF. Here is the DNA: TGTGCCAGCAGCTTGATAAACGGGGATAACACTGAAGCTTTCTTT.